This is a list of T cell receptor beta chains from one sample in a study of T cell responses to AZD1222 COVID-19 vaccine. Repertoires were generated with immunoSEQ multiplex PCR, while TCRdb's copy carries only in-frame clones and drops some. This table holds 160,000 or so clones, approximately 90% found once. The sequencing used peripheral blood, collected on day 0 of AZD1222 vaccination. The receptors were sampled from an adult in good health. Each CDR3 is given with its conserved first and last residue. Each record gives: clone size, V gene, J gene, D gene, CDR3 DNA, CDR3 protein. The D gene is left open where the match is weak. Only some rows state a clone size, as once, few, many or a class for expanded clones.

.	TRBV18	TRBJ1-2	TRBD1	TGTGCCAGCTCACTTACCCATGGACAGGAGGAAAATGGCTACACCTTC	CASSLTHGQEENGYTF
.	TRBV29-1	TRBJ1-1	.	TGCAGCGTTCGGATGGTTATGAACACTGAAGCTTTCTTT	CSVRMVMNTEAFF
.	TRBV28	TRBJ2-3	TRBD1	TGTGCCAGCAGTTATTTCGGGACAGGGTTTCCAGATACGCAGTATTTT	CASSYFGTGFPDTQYF
.	TRBV5-1	TRBJ1-1	.	TGCGCCAGCAGCTCGGACAGATTGCAAGCTTTCTTT	CASSSDRLQAFF
.	TRBV4-1	TRBJ1-2	.	TGCGCCAGCAGCCAAGCCGGGACCGCTAACTATGGCTACACCTTC	CASSQAGTANYGYTF
.	TRBV28	TRBJ1-5	.	TGTGCCAGCAGTTTCGATAGGCCGCGCAATCAGCCCCAGCATTTT	CASSFDRPRNQPQHF
.	TRBV7-9	TRBJ1-6	.	TGTGCCAGCAGCTTATCAGGGGATGGATCACCCCTCCACTTT	CASSLSGDGSPLHF
.	TRBV19	TRBJ2-7	.	TGTGCCAGTATGGGAGTCGGGGCCTACGAGCAGTACTTC	CASMGVGAYEQYF
.	TRBV3-1/TRBV3-2	TRBJ1-2	.	TGTGCCACCCAGGACGGGAACTATGGCTACACCTTC	CATQDGNYGYTF
.	TRBV28	TRBJ2-5	TRBD2	TGTGCCAGCAGTTTAGGTGGAGCGGGAGTACCCGAGACCCAGTACTTC	CASSLGGAGVPETQYF
once	TRBV4-1	TRBJ1-2	TRBD1	TGCGCCAGCAGCCACACAGGGGGCGGTGGCTACACCTTC	CASSHTGGGGYTF
.	TRBV5-6	TRBJ1-3	.	TGTGCCAGCAGCTTGGTTAGAAGTCGACCGGGTTCTTCGGTCCACATATATTTT	CASSLVRSRPGSSVHIYF
.	TRBV11-3	TRBJ2-7	TRBD2	TGTGCCAGCACCGTGACTAGCGGGTCCTACGAGCAGTACTTC	CASTVTSGSYEQYF
.	TRBV19	TRBJ2-7	TRBD2	TGTGCCAGTAGTACCGGGACTAGTACCTACGAGCAGTACTTC	CASSTGTSTYEQYF
.	TRBV27	TRBJ1-2	.	TGTGCCAGCAGTTCTCCGGGACGGCCAGGGGGCTACACCTTC	CASSSPGRPGGYTF
.	TRBV7-9	TRBJ2-2	TRBD2	TGTGCCAGCAGCTTAGTGCGGGAGGCCGGGGAGCTGTTTTTT	CASSLVREAGELFF
.	TRBV6-5	TRBJ2-3	.	TGTGCCAGCAGTACAACTAAGGGAGTCAAGTATTTT	CASSTTKGVKYF
.	TRBV21-1	TRBJ1-3	.	TGTGCCAGCAGCAAAGCGCACAGGGGGACAGGGTGGAACACCATATATTTT	CASSKAHRGTGWNTIYF
.	TRBV5-1	TRBJ2-3	TRBD1	TGCGCCAGCAGCGGACAGGGGCTTGGCACAGATACGCAGTATTTT	CASSGQGLGTDTQYF
.	TRBV5-1	TRBJ2-1	.	TGCGCCAGCAGCTTCCAGCGGGCCTACAATGAGCAGTTCTTC	CASSFQRAYNEQFF
.	TRBV5-8	TRBJ2-3	.	TGTGCCAGCAGCTTTAGCGCCCGCGGTACGCAGTATTTT	CASSFSARGTQYF
.	TRBV4-1	TRBJ1-3	.	TGCGCCAGCAGTCCCGGGAGAGCGAAGAGAAACACCATATATTTT	CASSPGRAKRNTIYF
.	TRBV7-9	TRBJ2-7	TRBD2	TGTGCCAGCAGCTCCTCCTTACTAGCGGGAGGCCTGTACGAGCAGTACTTC	CASSSSLLAGGLYEQYF
once	TRBV11-3	TRBJ1-2	.	TGTGCCAGCAGCTTAGACGCGACAGCTTACTACTATGGCTACACCTTC	CASSLDATAYYYGYTF
.	TRBV28	TRBJ1-2	.	TGTGCCAGCACCCGGGCGGGGACCCAGGGTAGCTATGGCTACACCTTC	CASTRAGTQGSYGYTF
.	TRBV5-4	TRBJ2-7	TRBD2	TGTGCCAGCAGCCTAGCGGGAACCTACGAGCAGTACTTC	CASSLAGTYEQYF
.	TRBV7-8	TRBJ1-2	.	TGTGCCAGCAGCTTAGTAGGCGGGAAAGCTAACTATGGCTACACCTTC	CASSLVGGKANYGYTF
.	TRBV4-1	TRBJ1-6	TRBD1	TGCGCCAGCAGCCAAATTCCGCCAGGGGGCAATGATTCACCCCTCCACTTT	CASSQIPPGGNDSPLHF
.	TRBV5-1	TRBJ2-6	.	TGCGCCAGCAGCTTACAGGGTTTTGGTGGGGCCAACGTCCTGACTTTC	CASSLQGFGGANVLTF
.	TRBV9	TRBJ2-7	TRBD1	TGTGCCAGCAGCGGGGGAGGACAGGGGGTCGGCGAGCAGTACTTC	CASSGGGQGVGEQYF
.	TRBV5-6	TRBJ2-1	.	TGTGCCAGCAGCTTGGGGGTCCCGAGGAGCTCCTACAATGAGCAGTTCTTC	CASSLGVPRSSYNEQFF
once	TRBV3-1/TRBV3-2	TRBJ1-2	TRBD1	TGTGCCAGCAGCCAAGCGTCGACAGGGTTCAATGGCTACACCTTC	CASSQASTGFNGYTF
.	TRBV5-1	TRBJ2-1	.	TGCGCCAGCAGCGGCGATGATAGCTCCTACAATGAGCAGTTCTTC	CASSGDDSSYNEQFF
.	TRBV18	TRBJ2-3	.	TGTGCCAGCTCAGTGGGGAAAGATACGCAGTATTTT	CASSVGKDTQYF
.	TRBV5-1	TRBJ1-2	.	TGCGCCAGCAGCTTGTATCCCCGAGACAGCTATGGCTACACCTTC	CASSLYPRDSYGYTF
.	TRBV27	TRBJ2-1	TRBD2	TGTGCCAGCACTAGCGGGGGGGCGGAGCAGTTCTTC	CASTSGGAEQFF
.	TRBV5-5	TRBJ1-1	.	TGTGCCAGCAGCGCGGATTTTGGAGGGGGGCGGGTGAACACTGAAGCTTTCTTT	CASSADFGGGRVNTEAFF
.	TRBV3-1/TRBV3-2	TRBJ1-1	.	TGTGCCAGCAGCCAGGCCAGGGACTACACTGAAGCTTTCTTT	CASSQARDYTEAFF
.	TRBV12-3/TRBV12-4	TRBJ2-7	.	TGTGCCAGCAGTTTAAAGGGTTTGCTTTACTTC	CASSLKGLLYF
.	TRBV7-3	TRBJ2-3	.	TGTGCCAGCAGCTTATCTAGAGGGGATACGCAGTATTTT	CASSLSRGDTQYF
.	TRBV3-1/TRBV3-2	TRBJ2-5	TRBD2	TGTGCCAGCAGCCCTTTAGCGGGAGGGAAAGAGACCCAGTACTTC	CASSPLAGGKETQYF
.	TRBV28	TRBJ1-2	TRBD1	TGTGCCAGCAGCTCCGGGACAGGGGCCCTCTATGGCTACACCTTC	CASSSGTGALYGYTF
.	TRBV30	TRBJ1-4	.	TGTGCCTGGAGTGAGGGGATTACAACTAATGAAAAACTGTTTTTT	CAWSEGITTNEKLFF
.	TRBV12-5	TRBJ2-1	TRBD2	TGTGCTAGTGGCTCCGGGACTAGCGGGGCCCTCTCCTACAATGAGCAGTTCTTC	CASGSGTSGALSYNEQFF
.	TRBV7-9	TRBJ2-1	.	TGTGCCAGCAGCCTAAAGACTAGGTCTGGGCTAGATGAGCAGTTCTTC	CASSLKTRSGLDEQFF
few	TRBV7-3	TRBJ2-1	TRBD1	TGTGCCAGCAGTTCCAAGGACAGGGGATTTGGGCTGGATGAGCAGTTCTTC	CASSSKDRGFGLDEQFF
.	TRBV28	TRBJ2-1	TRBD2	TGTGCCAGCAGTTTCGGTCTAGCGGGAGGAAATGAGCAGTTCTTC	CASSFGLAGGNEQFF
few	TRBV7-2	TRBJ2-1	.	TGTGCCAGCGCCGGGCAGGGTATAAGTGAGCAGTTCTTC	CASAGQGISEQFF
.	TRBV5-1	TRBJ1-2	.	TGCGCCAGCAGCTTGGTAGCGGGGATCGATGGCTACACCTTC	CASSLVAGIDGYTF